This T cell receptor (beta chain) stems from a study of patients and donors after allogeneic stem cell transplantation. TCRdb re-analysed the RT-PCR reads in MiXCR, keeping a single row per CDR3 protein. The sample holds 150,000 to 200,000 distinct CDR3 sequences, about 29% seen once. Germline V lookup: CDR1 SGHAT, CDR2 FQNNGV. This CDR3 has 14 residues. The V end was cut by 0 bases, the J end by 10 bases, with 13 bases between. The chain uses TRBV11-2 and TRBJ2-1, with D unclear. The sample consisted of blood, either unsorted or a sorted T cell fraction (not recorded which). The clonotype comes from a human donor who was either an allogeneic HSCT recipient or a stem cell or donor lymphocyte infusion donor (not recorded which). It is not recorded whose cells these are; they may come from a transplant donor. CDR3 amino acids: CASSLEASGKEQFF. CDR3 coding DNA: TGTGCCAGCAGCTTAGAGGCTAGTGGGAAGGAGCAGTTCTTC.